The 3 T cell receptor beta chains in this list originate from one sample, sequenced in a study of cytomegalovirus exposure and HLA in healthy donors. PCR amplification relied on 60 Vbeta primers (plus 13 Jbeta primers). Data came from immunoSEQ multiplex PCR; TCRdb stores just in-frame clones and leaves some out. This repertoire shows some 150,000 clones, 82% found once; its top ten account for approximately 1.5%. Sequenced sample: PBMCs. The receptors shown here come from a male donor in good health and CMV-seronegative.

The chain combines TRBV6-1 with TRBJ1-3, with D unclear. V lost 0 bases, J lost 0 bases, and 15 bases lay in between. The CDR3 has 18 residues. CDR1 is MNHNS, CDR2 SASEGT, per germline. The CDR3 spells CASSEAGQNSFSGNTIYF. The CDR3 nucleotides are TGTGCCAGCAGTGAAGCCGGTCAGAACAGCTTCTCTGGAAACACCATATATTTT.

Details on this clone: At one boundary the junction diverges from the germline segment, which might be a read error. This sequence joins TRBV7-9 and TRBJ2-1, with 8 nucleotides matching TRBD2. Germline CDR1 is SEHNR and CDR2 is FQNEAQ (reference sequence). The CDR3 consists of 15 residues. CDR3 loop: CSSSAGRGGSNEQFF. The CDR3 nucleotides are TGTTCCAGCAGCGCCGGGAGGGGTGGGTCCAATGAGCAGTTCTTC.

This clone has a handful of counts. The V and J genes are TRBV6-1 and TRBJ1-2; 8 nucleotides agree with TRBD1. In germline, CDR1 is MNHNS, CDR2 SASEGT. Trimming at V came to 1 base and at J to 4 bases, leaving 5 bases not matched to a gene. CDR3 length: 15 amino acids. DNA of the CDR3: TGTGCCAGCAGTGAAGGGCAGGGGGCGATCTATGGCTACACCTTC. This sequence encodes CASSEGQGAIYGYTF.